One and the same sample provided the 3 T cell receptor beta chains below, sequenced in a study of cytomegalovirus exposure and HLA in healthy donors. Amplification used 60 Vbeta primers and 13 Jbeta primers. Measured with immunoSEQ multiplex PCR; TCRdb has only the in-frame clones, and not every one. This table holds 90,000 to 150,000 clones, approximately 80% found once. Sequencing used PBMCs. The receptors stem from a man in his forties or fifties in good health and CMV-seropositive.

The J gene is TRBJ1-6, the V gene TRBV7-2; D is unclear. V lost 4 bases to trimming and J lost 0 bases, with 4 bases between them. Per the germline V gene, CDR1 is SGHTA and CDR2 is FQGNSA. The CDR3 runs to 14 residues. This CDR3 is CASSSVSYNSPLHF. DNA for the CDR3: TGTGCCAGCAGCTCCGTCTCCTATAATTCACCCCTCCACTTT. The full variable domain, in which reference TRBV7-2 and TRBJ1-6 provide the parts outside the CDR3, is GAGVSQSPSNKVTEKGKDVELRCDPISGHTALYWYRQSLGQGLEFLIYFQGNSAPDKSGLPSDRFSAERTGGSVSTLTIQRTQQEDSAVYLCASSSVSYNSPLHFGNGTRLTVT.

This clone was recorded a few times. The chain combines TRBV4-3 with TRBJ1-1; D is unclear. V lost 1 base and J 1 base, leaving 4 bases between the germline ends. Germline loops: CDR1 LGHNA, CDR2 YSLEER. The CDR3 is 13 amino acids. CDR3 residues: CASSQARNTEAFF. CDR3 bases: TGCGCCAGCAGCCAAGCGCGGAACACTGAAGCTTTCTTT.

This clone was found once. The V gene is TRBV4-2, the J gene TRBJ2-3; unclear D gene. V was shortened by 0 bases and J by 0 bases, with 7 bases between the two germline ends. CDR1 is LGHNA and CDR2 is YNFKEQ in the germline V gene. The CDR3 sequence is 15 residues long. The CDR3 is CASSQEQISTDTQYF. The CDR3 DNA reads as TGTGCCAGCAGCCAAGAGCAGATTAGCACAGATACGCAGTATTTT.